These T cell receptor beta chains were read from a single sample in a study of cytomegalovirus exposure and HLA in healthy donors. Profiled with immunoSEQ multiplex PCR; TCRdb holds only in-frame clones, not every one. The sample lists more than 95,000 clones, about four fifths occurring once. Material: PBMCs. Receptors originate from a woman in her 70s in good health and CMV-seropositive. Each CDR3 is given with its conserved first and last residue. Fields, in order: D gene, V gene, J gene, clone size, CDR3 DNA, CDR3 protein. D genes are given only for firm matches. Size tells how often a clone was seen (once, few, many) or the class of an expanded clone, and some rows leave it out.

TRBD1,TRBV7-9,TRBJ2-3,-,TGTGCCAGCAGCTTAGCACAGGGGGCAATAGATACGCAGTATTTT,CASSLAQGAIDTQYF
-,TRBV27,TRBJ2-3,-,TGTGCCAGCAGCCCTGGGAGTTATACGCAGTATTTT,CASSPGSYTQYF
TRBD1,TRBV7-8,TRBJ2-2,-,TGTGCCAGCAGCTCCCAGACAGGGTGGGGTACCGGGGAGCTGTTTTTT,CASSSQTGWGTGELFF
-,TRBV30,TRBJ2-7,-,TGTGTTTCAGAAGGGGCGAAGGGGGACTCCTACGAGCAGTACTTC,CVSEGAKGDSYEQYF
TRBD1,TRBV9,TRBJ2-3,-,TGTGCCAGCAGCCCATCCGACAGGGAAACAGATACGCAGTATTTT,CASSPSDRETDTQYF
-,TRBV5-1,TRBJ2-3,-,TGCGCCAGCAGACCAGACAGCAGCAGCACAGATACGCAGTATTTT,CASRPDSSSTDTQYF
TRBD1,TRBV11-2,TRBJ2-7,few,TGTGCCAGCAGCTCCGGGACAGGGTTCTACGAGCAGTACTTC,CASSSGTGFYEQYF
-,TRBV5-8,TRBJ1-4,-,TGTGCCAGCAGCTTGACAGCAACTAATGAAAAACTGTTTTTT,CASSLTATNEKLFF
-,TRBV4-1,TRBJ2-4,-,TGCGCCAGCAGCCAAGTTATGCGGCTAGCGTCAAACATTCAGTACTTC,CASSQVMRLASNIQYF
-,TRBV14,TRBJ1-3,few,TGTGCCAGCAGGGACAGCTCTGGAAACACCATATATTTT,CASRDSSGNTIYF
TRBD2,TRBV10-3,TRBJ2-1,-,TGTGCCATCAGTGAGTTTGCCCCCCTGGGGCTAGCGGGAACAGCCTACAATGAGCAGTTCTTC,CAISEFAPLGLAGTAYNEQFF